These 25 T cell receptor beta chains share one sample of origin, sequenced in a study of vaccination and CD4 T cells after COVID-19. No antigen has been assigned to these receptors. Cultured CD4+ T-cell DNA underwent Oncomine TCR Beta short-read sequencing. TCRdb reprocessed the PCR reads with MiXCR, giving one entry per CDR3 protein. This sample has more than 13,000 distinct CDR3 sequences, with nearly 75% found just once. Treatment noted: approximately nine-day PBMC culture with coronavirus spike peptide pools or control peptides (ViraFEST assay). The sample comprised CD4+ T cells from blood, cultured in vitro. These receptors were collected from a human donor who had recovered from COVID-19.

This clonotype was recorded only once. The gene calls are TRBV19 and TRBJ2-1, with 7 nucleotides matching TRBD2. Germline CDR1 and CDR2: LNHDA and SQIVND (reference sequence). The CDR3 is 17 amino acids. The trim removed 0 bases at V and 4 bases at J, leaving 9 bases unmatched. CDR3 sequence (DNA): TGTGCCAGTAGTATAGATCGGGCGGCTAGCGGTTACAATGAGCAGTTCTTC. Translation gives CASSIDRAASGYNEQFF.

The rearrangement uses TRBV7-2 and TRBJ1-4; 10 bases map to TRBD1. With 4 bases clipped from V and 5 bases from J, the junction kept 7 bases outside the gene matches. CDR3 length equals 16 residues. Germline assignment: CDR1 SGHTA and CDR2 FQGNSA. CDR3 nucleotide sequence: TGTGCCAGCAGCTCACGTCCGGGACAGGGGAATGAAAAACTGTTTTTT. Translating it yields CASSSRPGQGNEKLFF.

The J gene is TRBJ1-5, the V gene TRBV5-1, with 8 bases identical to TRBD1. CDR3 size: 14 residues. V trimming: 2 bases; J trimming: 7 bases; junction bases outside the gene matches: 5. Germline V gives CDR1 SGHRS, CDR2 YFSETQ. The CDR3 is CASSFAGGRQPQHF. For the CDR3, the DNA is TGCGCCAGCAGCTTTGCAGGGGGCAGACAGCCCCAGCATTTT.

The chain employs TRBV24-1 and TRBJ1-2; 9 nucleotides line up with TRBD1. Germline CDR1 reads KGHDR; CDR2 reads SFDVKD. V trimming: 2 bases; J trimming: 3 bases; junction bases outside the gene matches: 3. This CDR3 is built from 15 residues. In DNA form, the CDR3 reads TGTGCCACCAGTGATTCCCGGACAGGGGACTATGGCTACACCTTC. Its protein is CATSDSRTGDYGYTF.

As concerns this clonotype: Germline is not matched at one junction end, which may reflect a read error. The CDR3 coding sequence is TGTGCCATCAGTGAGTCTGTAGGACAGTGGAGGGAGCAGTACTTC. As protein: CAISESVGQWREQYF. This chain links TRBV6-1 with TRBJ2-7; the D gene is possibly TRBD1 (6 bases). The CDR3 contains 15 residues. Germline CDR1 is MNHNS and CDR2 is SASEGT.

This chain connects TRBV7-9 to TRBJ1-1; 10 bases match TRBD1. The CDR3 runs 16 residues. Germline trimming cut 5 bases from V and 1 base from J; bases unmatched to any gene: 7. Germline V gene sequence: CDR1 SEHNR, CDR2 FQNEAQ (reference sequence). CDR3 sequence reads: CASSPGTGDPNTEAFF. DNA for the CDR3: TGTGCCAGCAGCCCGGGGACAGGGGACCCGAACACTGAAGCTTTCTTT.

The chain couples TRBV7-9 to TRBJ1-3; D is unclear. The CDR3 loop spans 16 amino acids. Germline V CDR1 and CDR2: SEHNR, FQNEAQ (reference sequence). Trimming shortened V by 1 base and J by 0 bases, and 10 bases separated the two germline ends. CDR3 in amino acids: CASSLGYATSGNTIYF. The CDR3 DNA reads TGTGCCAGCAGCTTAGGCTACGCCACCTCTGGAAACACCATATATTTT.

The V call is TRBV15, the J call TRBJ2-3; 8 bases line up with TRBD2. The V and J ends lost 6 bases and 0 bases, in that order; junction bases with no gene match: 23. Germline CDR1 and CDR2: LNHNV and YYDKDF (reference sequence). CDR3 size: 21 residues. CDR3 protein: CATRERGIVAAEGFSTDTQYF. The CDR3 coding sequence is TGTGCCACCAGGGAGCGGGGGATCGTAGCGGCAGAGGGGTTTAGCACAGATACGCAGTATTTT.

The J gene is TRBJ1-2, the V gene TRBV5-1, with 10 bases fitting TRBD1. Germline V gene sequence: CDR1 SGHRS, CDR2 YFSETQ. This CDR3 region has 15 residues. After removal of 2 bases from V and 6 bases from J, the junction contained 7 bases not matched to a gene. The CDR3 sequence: CASSFRDRGYDGYTF. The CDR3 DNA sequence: TGCGCCAGCAGCTTCCGGGACAGGGGTTACGATGGCTACACCTTC.

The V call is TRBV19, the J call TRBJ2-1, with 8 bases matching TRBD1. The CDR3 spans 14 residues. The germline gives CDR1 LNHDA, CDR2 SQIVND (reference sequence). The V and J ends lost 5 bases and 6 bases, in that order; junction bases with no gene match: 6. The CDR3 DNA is TGTGCCAGTAGTTCTGGACAGGGCCTCAATGAGCAGTTCTTC. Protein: CASSSGQGLNEQFF. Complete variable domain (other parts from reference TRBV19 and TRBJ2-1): DGGITQSPKYLFRKEGQNVTLSCEQNLNHDAMYWYRQDPGQGLRLIYYSQIVNDFQKGDIAEGYSVSREKKESFPLTVTSAQKNPTAFYLCASSSGQGLNEQFFGPGTRLTVL.

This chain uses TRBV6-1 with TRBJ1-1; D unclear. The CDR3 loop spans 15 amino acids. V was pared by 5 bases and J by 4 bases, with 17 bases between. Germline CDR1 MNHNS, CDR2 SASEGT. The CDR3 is CASSSRILSFTEAFF. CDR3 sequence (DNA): TGTGCCAGCAGTAGTCGGATCCTTTCTTTCACTGAAGCTTTCTTT.

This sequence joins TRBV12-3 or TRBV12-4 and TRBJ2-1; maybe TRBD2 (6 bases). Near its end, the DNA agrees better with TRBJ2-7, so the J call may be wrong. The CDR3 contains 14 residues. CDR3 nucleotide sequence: TGTGCCAGCGGGATAGGGAGGAAGGCCTACGAGCAGTACTTC. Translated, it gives CASGIGRKAYEQYF.

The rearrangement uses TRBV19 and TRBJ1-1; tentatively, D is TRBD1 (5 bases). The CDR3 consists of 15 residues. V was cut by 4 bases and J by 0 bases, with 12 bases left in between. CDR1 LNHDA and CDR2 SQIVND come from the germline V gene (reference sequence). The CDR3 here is CASSTGGGVNTEAFF. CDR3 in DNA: TGTGCCAGTAGTACCGGGGGTGGAGTGAACACTGAAGCTTTCTTT.

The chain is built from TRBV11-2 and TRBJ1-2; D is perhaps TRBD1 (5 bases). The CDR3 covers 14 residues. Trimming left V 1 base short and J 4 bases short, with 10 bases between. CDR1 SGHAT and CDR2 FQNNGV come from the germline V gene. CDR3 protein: CASSLAQGGYGYTF. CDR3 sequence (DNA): TGTGCCAGCAGCTTAGCTCAGGGCGGCTATGGCTACACCTTC.

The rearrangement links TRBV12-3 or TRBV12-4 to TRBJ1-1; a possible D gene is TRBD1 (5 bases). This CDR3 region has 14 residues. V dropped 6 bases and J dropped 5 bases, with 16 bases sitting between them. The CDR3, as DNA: TGTGCCAGCAGCCTTTCAGGGAGTCGAACTGAAGCTTTCTTT. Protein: CASSLSGSRTEAFF.

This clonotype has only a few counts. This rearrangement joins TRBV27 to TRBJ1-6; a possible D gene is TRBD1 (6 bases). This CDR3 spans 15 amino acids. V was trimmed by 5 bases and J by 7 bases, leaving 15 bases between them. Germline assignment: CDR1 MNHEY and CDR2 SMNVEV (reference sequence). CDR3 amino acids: CASSANRVTNSPLHF. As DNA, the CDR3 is TGTGCCAGCAGTGCAAACAGGGTTACGAATTCACCCCTCCACTTT.

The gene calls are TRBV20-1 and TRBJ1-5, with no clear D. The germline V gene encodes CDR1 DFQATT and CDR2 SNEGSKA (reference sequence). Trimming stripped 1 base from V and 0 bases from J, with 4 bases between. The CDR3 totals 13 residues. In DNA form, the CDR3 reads TGCAGTGCTAGAGGGGATAGCAATCAGCCCCAGCATTTT. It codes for CSARGDSNQPQHF.

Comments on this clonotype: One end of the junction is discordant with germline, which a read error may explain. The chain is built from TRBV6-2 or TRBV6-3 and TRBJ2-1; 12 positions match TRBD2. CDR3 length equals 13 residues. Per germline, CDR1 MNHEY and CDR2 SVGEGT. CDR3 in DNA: TGTGCCAGCAGTCAGAACCGACTAGCGGGGGCTTGGTTC. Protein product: CASSQNRLAGAWF.

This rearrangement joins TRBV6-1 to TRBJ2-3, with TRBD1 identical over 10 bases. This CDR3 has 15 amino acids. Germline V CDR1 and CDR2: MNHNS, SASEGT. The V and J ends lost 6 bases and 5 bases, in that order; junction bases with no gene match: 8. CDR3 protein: CASSPDRGRGDTQYF. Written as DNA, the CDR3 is TGTGCCAGCAGCCCCGACAGGGGGCGAGGAGATACGCAGTATTTT.

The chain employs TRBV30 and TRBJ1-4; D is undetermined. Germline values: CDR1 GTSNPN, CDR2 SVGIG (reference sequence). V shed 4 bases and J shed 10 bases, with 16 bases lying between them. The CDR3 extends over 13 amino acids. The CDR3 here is CAWNLGDWGKLFF. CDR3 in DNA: TGTGCCTGGAATCTCGGGGATTGGGGAAAACTGTTTTTT.

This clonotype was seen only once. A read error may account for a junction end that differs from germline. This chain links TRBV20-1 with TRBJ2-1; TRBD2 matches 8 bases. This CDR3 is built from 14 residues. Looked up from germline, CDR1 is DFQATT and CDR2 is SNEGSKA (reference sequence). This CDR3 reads CSAPKREWRNAQFF. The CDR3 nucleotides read TGCAGTGCTCCAAAGCGGGAGTGGAGGAATGCGCAGTTCTTC.

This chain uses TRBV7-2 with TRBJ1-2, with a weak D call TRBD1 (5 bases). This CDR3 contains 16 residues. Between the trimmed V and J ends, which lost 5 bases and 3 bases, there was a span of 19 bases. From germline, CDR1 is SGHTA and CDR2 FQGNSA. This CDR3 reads CASSRLTGGGHYGYTF. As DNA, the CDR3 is TGTGCCAGCAGCCGTTTGACGGGGGGTGGTCACTATGGCTACACCTTC.

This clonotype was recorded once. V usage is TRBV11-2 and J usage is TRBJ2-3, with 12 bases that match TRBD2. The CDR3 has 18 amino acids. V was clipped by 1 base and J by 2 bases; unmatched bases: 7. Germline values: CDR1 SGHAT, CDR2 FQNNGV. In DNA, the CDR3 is TGTGCCAGCAGCTTAGTCCGCCTAGCGGGAGGGTCCACAGATACGCAGTATTTT. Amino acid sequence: CASSLVRLAGGSTDTQYF.

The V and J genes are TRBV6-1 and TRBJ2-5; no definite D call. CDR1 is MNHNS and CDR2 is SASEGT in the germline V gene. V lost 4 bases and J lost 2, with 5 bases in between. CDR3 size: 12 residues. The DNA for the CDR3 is TGTGCCAGCAGTGTCAGGCAAGAGACCCAGTACTTC. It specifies CASSVRQETQYF.

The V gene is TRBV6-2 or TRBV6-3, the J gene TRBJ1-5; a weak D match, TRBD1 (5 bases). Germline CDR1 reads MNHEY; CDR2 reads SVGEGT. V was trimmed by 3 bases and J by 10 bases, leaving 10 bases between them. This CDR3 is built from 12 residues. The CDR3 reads CASSYGGLPQHF. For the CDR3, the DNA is TGTGCCAGCAGTTATGGGGGACTACCCCAGCATTTT.